These 9 T cell receptor beta chains were sequenced from one sample in a study of identical twins. TCRdb itself ran the 5' RACE reads through MiXCR, one entry per CDR3 protein. The sample lists some 900,000 distinct CDR3 sequences; about 12% were seen once. The sample also formed part of further work on yellow fever vaccine responses in identical twins.

Input material: PBMCs. The receptors derive from a young woman in good health.

The chain carries TRBV29-1 and TRBJ2-1; 10 bases line up with TRBD1. This CDR3 comprises 15 residues. The J segment lost 6 bases and the V segment lost 1 base, leaving 6 bases of the junction unmatched. Germline CDR1 SQVTM, CDR2 ANQGSEA. The CDR3 sequence: CSVEAGTGVGNEQFF. CDR3 DNA: TGCAGCGTTGAAGCTGGGACAGGGGTGGGCAATGAGCAGTTCTTC.

This clonotype was seen many times. The V gene is TRBV20-1, the J gene TRBJ1-4; D possibly corresponds to TRBD1 (6 bases). V was trimmed by 5 bases and J by 2 bases, leaving 15 bases between them. Germline values: CDR1 DFQATT, CDR2 SNEGSKA (reference sequence). The CDR3 is 15 amino acids. CDR3 sequence (DNA): TGCAGTGCTCCTGTACACGGGGGCACTAATGAAAAACTGTTTTTT. Translating gives CSAPVHGGTNEKLFF.

V and J are TRBV5-1 and TRBJ1-2, with 7 bases identical to TRBD1. The CDR3 has 16 residues. After removal of 0 bases from V and 2 bases from J, the junction contained 7 bases not matched to a gene. CDR1 is SGHRS and CDR2 is YFSETQ in the germline V gene. CDR3 amino acids: CASSLAAGGGNYGYTF. CDR3 sequence (DNA): TGCGCCAGCAGCTTGGCCGCAGGGGGTGGCAACTATGGCTACACCTTC.

The chain uses TRBV6-1 and TRBJ2-3, with TRBD2 identical over 14 bases. The V gene end was trimmed by 5 bases and the J gene end by 4 bases; junction bases not matched to a gene: 5. The CDR3 length is 16 residues. CDR1 is MNHNS, CDR2 SASEGT, per germline. CDR3 sequence: CASSPTSGGASDTQYF. Written as DNA, the CDR3 is TGTGCCAGCAGTCCGACTAGCGGGGGGGCCTCAGATACGCAGTATTTT.

The gene calls are TRBV19 and TRBJ1-2; D unclear. CDR1 is LNHDA, CDR2 SQIVND, per germline (reference sequence). The CDR3 length is 14 residues. Trimming removed 4 bases from V and 7 bases from J, with 16 bases in between. Written as DNA, the CDR3 is TGTGCCAGTAGTAGCAATCGGGCAGGCGGTGGCTACACCTTC. It encodes CASSSNRAGGGYTF.

This clonotype was found many times. V gene TRBV12-3 or TRBV12-4 combines with J gene TRBJ2-1; D not resolved. The CDR3 is 15 residues long. The V end was cut by 5 bases, the J end by 6 bases, with 17 bases between. CDR3 protein: CASSKTMGISNEQFF. The DNA of the CDR3 is TGTGCCAGCAGTAAAACGATGGGCATTTCCAATGAGCAGTTCTTC.

CDR3 sequence (DNA): TGTGCCAGCAGTGAAGAAGCGGGGGGCCGTCGTCCGTTCTTC. The encoded protein is CASSEEAGGRRPFF. The J gene is TRBJ2-1, the V gene TRBV6-1; 9 bases map to TRBD2. CDR1 and CDR2 from the germline V gene are MNHNS and SASEGT. Germline trimming cut 1 base from V and 15 bases from J; bases unmatched to any gene: 10. The CDR3 is 14 residues long.

This clonotype occurred a few times. This chain uses TRBV27 with TRBJ2-1; D is tentatively TRBD1 or TRBD2 (5 bases each). CDR1 and CDR2 from the germline V gene are MNHEY and SMNVEV (reference sequence). The CDR3 length is 16 residues. Trimming pared 3 bases from V and 5 bases from J, leaving 17 bases between. This chain's CDR3 is CASSLWGSRSDNEQFF. The DNA of the CDR3 is TGTGCCAGCAGTTTGTGGGGGTCCCGTTCTGACAATGAGCAGTTCTTC.

This clonotype was picked up many times. The J gene is TRBJ2-1, the V gene TRBV9; the D is unclear. Trimming removed 0 bases from V and 4 bases from J, with 8 bases in between. Germline V gene sequence: CDR1 SGDLS, CDR2 YYNGEE. This CDR3 spans 14 amino acids. CDR3 region: CASSVGGQYNEQFF. The CDR3 DNA sequence: TGTGCCAGCAGCGTAGGCGGTCAATACAATGAGCAGTTCTTC.